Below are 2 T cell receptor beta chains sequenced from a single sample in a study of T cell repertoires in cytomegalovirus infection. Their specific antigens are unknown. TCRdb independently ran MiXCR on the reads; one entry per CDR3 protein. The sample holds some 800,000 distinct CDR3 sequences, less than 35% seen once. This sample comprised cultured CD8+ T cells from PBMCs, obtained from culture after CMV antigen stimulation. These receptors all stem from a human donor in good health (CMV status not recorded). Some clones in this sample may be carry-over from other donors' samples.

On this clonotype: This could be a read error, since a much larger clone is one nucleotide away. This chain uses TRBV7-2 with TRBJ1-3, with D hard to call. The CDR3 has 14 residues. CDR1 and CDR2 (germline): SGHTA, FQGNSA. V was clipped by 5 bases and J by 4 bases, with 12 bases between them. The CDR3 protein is CASSPTRLGNTIYF. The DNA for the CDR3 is TGTGCCAGCAGCCCGACAAGGTTGGGAAACACCATATATTTT. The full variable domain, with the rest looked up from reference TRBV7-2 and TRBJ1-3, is GAGVSQSPSNKVTEKGKDVELRCDPISGHTALYWYRQSLGQGLEFLIYFQGNSAPDKSGLPSDRFSAERTGGSVSTLTIQRTQQEDSAVYLCASSPTRLGNTIYFGEGSWLTVV.

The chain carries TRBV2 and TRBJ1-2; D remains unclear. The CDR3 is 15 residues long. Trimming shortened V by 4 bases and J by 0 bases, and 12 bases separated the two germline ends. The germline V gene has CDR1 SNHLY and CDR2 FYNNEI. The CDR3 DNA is TGTGCCAGCAGTGCTTTTTTAGGGTCTAACTATGGCTACACCTTC. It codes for CASSAFLGSNYGYTF.